Listed below are T cell receptor beta chains from one sample, sequenced in a study of identical twins. MiXCR was run by TCRdb on the 5' RACE reads, yielding one entry per CDR3 protein. This table has roughly 720,000 distinct CDR3 sequences, roughly 18% appearing once. The same sample was also studied in work on T cells expressing NK-cell markers.

Material for sequencing was PBMCs. The receptors come from a woman aged 18-30 years in good health. Both conserved end residues are part of each CDR3. A D gene is named only where the DNA matches it firmly. The size entry is marked missing in some rows and otherwise reads once, few, many or a size class.

D,V,J,size,length,CDR3,DNA
NA,TRBV4-3,TRBJ2-7,NA,15,CASSQRLTEPYEQYF,TGCGCCAGCAGCCAGAGACTGACAGAACCCTACGAGCAGTACTTC
NA,TRBV20-1,TRBJ2-1,NA,15,CSARDLSGPYNEQFF,TGCAGTGCTAGAGATCTATCGGGACCTTACAATGAGCAGTTCTTC
NA,TRBV5-1,TRBJ1-1,NA,13,CASSFLGAVEAFF,TGCGCCAGCAGCTTTCTAGGGGCGGTGGAGGCTTTCTTT
TRBD1,TRBV12-3/TRBV12-4,TRBJ2-7,few,14,CASRRTGLGYEQYF,TGTGCCAGCAGGAGGACAGGGTTAGGTTACGAGCAGTACTTC
NA,TRBV20-1,TRBJ1-5,NA,13,CSARGRLDQPQHF,TGCAGTGCTAGGGGGAGGTTGGATCAGCCCCAGCATTTT
TRBD1,TRBV29-1,TRBJ1-1,few,14,CSVAQGTAGGAAFF,TGCAGCGTTGCACAGGGGACTGCCGGAGGGGCAGCTTTCTTT
TRBD2,TRBV6-5,TRBJ2-1,NA,15,CASSYSYGGVGEQFF,TGTGCCAGCAGTTACTCGTATGGGGGGGTCGGTGAGCAGTTCTTC
NA,TRBV6-2/TRBV6-3,TRBJ1-5,few,13,CASTLYSNQPQHF,TGTGCCAGCACCCTTTATAGCAATCAGCCCCAGCATTTT
TRBD1,TRBV7-9,TRBJ1-1,NA,15,CASSLPKTGWAEAFF,TGTGCCAGCAGCTTACCCAAGACAGGGTGGGCTGAAGCTTTCTTT
NA,TRBV12-3/TRBV12-4,TRBJ1-1,few,15,CASSYAGRGNTEAFF,TGTGCCAGCAGTTACGCCGGGCGAGGTAACACTGAAGCTTTCTTT
NA,TRBV4-3,TRBJ1-4,few,16,CASSQDRTEHNEKLFF,TGCGCCAGCAGCCAAGACAGGACAGAACATAATGAAAAACTGTTTTTT
NA,TRBV12-3/TRBV12-4,TRBJ2-2,few,15,CASGRRERNTGELFF,TGTGCCAGCGGCAGGCGGGAAAGGAACACCGGGGAGCTGTTTTTT
NA,TRBV18,TRBJ1-5,NA,16,CASSPQGSGSNQPQHF,TGTGCCAGCTCACCCCAGGGTAGTGGGAGCAATCAGCCCCAGCATTTT
NA,TRBV18,TRBJ1-1,NA,13,CASSQVVHTEAFF,TGTGCCAGCTCACAGGTTGTTCACACTGAAGCTTTCTTT